The present TCR beta chain was sequenced within a study of Ad26.COV2.S vaccination and SARS-CoV-2 variants. This table comes from immunoSEQ multiplex PCR, and its TCRdb copy is limited to in-frame clones, with some not included. The table records roughly 270,000 clones, around 87% of them present only once. J gave up 4 bases and V 6 bases, and 6 bases lay outside the gene matches. Germline values: CDR1 MDHEN, CDR2 SYDVKM. This CDR3 has 15 residues. Treatment defined: 15 to 20 received Ad26.COV2.S at low or high dose, single or two shots; roughly 5 received placebo; per-sample allocation not given. Sampling was performed 63 days after the first vaccine or placebo injection.

The V call is TRBV28, the J call TRBJ2-5, with 12 bases matching TRBD2. Source: peripheral blood, taken in a trial of Ad26.COV2.S vaccine versus placebo. The origin of this receptor is a person aged 18 to 65 who received the Ad26.COV2.S COVID-19 vaccine or a placebo. The CDR3 DNA is TGTGCCAGCAGCCCAAGACTAGCGGGAGCAGAGACCCAGTACTTC. Translating it yields CASSPRLAGAETQYF.